This TCR beta chain originates from a study of graft-versus-host responses after intestinal transplantation. Study background: All of the recipients had induction that used anti-thymocyte globulin, then tacrolimus and steroids for around 3 years.

As regards this clone: What it binds is not known.

General study results and limits: Individuals who had graft-donor T cell macrochimerism had allografts that showed high graft-versus-host to host-versus-graft clonal ratios. Analysis identified GvH clones in recipient marrow, with some appearing first in ileum or blood. Early post-transplant HvG declines were associated with peak circulating GvH clone levels.

Only in-frame clones appear in the TCRdb table, and some are missing; sequencing was by immunoSEQ multiplex PCR. Here the sample spans around 120,000 clones, around 96% being singletons. CDR1 is SEHNR and CDR2 is FQNEAQ in the germline V gene (reference sequence). V lost 5 bases and J 2 bases, leaving 27 bases between the germline ends. The CDR3 totals 19 residues. The material was unstimulated CD8+ T cells sorted from spleen or lymph node cells, obtained before intestinal transplant. This clonotype was sampled from a human donor who received an intestinal transplant. The J gene is TRBJ1-2, the V gene TRBV7-9, with D possibly being TRBD1 (5 bases). The CDR3 DNA reads as TGTGCCAGCAGCGCAACCTTTGGGACGACGGAAGGATACAACTATGGCTACACCTTC. Its translation is CASSATFGTTEGYNYGYTF.